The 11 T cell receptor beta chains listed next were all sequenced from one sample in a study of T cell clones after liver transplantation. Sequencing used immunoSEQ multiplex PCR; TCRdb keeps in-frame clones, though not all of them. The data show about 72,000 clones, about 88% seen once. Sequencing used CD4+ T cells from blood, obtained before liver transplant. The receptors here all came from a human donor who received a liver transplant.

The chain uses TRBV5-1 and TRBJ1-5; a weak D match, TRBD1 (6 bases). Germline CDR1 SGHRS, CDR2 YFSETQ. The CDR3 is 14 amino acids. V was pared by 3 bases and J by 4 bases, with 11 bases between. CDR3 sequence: CASSSGDNNQPQHF. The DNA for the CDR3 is TGCGCCAGCAGCTCTGGGGACAATAATCAGCCCCAGCATTTT.

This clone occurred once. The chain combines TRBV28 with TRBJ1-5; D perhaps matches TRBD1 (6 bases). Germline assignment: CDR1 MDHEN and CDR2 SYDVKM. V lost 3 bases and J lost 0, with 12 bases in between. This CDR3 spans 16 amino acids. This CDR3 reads CASSFTTGISNQPQHF. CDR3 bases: TGTGCCAGCAGTTTTACGACAGGTATTAGCAATCAGCCCCAGCATTTT.

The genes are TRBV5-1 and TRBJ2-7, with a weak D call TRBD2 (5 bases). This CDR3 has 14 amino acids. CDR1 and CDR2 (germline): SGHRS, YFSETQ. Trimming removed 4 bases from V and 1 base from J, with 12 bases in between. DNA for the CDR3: TGCGCCAGCAGCCCCTCCGGGGAATCCTACGAGCAGTACTTC. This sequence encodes CASSPSGESYEQYF.

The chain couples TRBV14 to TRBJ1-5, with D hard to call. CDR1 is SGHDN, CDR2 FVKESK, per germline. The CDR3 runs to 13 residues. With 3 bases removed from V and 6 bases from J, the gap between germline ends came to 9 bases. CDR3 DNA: TGTGCCAGCAGCCATCCGGGCCCTCAGCCCCAGCATTTT. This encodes CASSHPGPQPQHF.

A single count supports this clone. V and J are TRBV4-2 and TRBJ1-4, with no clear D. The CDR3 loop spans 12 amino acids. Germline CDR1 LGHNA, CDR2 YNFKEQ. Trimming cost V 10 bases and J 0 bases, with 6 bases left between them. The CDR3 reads CATRATNEKLFF. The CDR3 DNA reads TGTGCCACCCGCGCAACTAATGAAAAACTGTTTTTT.

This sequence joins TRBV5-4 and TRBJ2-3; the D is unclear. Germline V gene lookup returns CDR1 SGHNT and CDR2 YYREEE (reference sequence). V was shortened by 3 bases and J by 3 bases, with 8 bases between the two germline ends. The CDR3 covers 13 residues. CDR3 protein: CASSSPTTDTQYF. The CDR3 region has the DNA TGTGCCAGCAGCTCCCCTACAACAGATACGCAGTATTTT.

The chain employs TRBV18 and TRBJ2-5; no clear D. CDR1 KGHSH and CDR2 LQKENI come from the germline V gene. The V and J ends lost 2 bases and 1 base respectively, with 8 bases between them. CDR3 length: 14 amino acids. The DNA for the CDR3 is TGTGCCAGCTCACCAATGGCAGGCCAAGAGACCCAGTACTTC. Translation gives CASSPMAGQETQYF. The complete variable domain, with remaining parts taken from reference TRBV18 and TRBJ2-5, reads NAGVMQNPRHLVRRRGQEARLRCSPMKGHSHVYWYRQLPEEGLKFMVYLQKENIIDESGMPKERFSAEFPKEGPSILRIQQVVRGDSAAYFCASSPMAGQETQYFGPGTRLLVL.

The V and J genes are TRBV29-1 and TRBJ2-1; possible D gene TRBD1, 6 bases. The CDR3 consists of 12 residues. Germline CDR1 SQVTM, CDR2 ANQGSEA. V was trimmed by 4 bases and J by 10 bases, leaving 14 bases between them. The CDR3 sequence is CSVATTGYEQFF. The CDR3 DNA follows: TGCAGCGTTGCAACGACAGGATACGAGCAGTTCTTC.

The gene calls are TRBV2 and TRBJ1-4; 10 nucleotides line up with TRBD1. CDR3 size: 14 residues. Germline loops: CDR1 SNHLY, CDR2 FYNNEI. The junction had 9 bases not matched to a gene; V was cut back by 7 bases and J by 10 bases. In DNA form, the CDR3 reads TGTGCCAGCACCCTGGACAGGGGGGGAGGAAAACTGTTTTTT. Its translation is CASTLDRGGGKLFF.

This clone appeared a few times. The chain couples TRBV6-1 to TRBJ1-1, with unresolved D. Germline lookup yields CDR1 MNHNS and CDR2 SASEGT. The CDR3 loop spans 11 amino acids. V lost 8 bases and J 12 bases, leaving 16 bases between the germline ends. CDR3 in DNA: TGTGCCAGCCTGGCCCTTTTGGGAACTTTCTTT. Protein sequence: CASLALLGTFF.

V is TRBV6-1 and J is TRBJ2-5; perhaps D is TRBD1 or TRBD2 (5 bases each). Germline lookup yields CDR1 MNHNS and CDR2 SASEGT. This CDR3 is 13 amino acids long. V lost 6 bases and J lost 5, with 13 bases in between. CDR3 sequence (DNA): TGTGCCAGCAGGGGGACCGTGAGGGAGACCCAGTACTTC. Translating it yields CASRGTVRETQYF.